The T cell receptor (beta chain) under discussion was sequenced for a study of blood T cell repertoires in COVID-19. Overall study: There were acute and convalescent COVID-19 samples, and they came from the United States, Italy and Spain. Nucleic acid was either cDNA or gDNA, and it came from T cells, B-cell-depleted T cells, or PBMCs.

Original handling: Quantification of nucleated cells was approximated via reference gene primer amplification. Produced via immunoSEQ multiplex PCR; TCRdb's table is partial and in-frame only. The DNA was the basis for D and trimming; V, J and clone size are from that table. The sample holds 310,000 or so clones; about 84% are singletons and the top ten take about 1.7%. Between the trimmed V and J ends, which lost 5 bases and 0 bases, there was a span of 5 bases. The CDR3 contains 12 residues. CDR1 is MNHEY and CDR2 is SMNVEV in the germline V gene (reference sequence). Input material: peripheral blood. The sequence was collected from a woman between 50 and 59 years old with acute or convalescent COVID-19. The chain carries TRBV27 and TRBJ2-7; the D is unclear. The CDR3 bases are TGTGCCAGCAGTACGAGCTCCTACGAGCAGTACTTC. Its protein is CASSTSSYEQYF.